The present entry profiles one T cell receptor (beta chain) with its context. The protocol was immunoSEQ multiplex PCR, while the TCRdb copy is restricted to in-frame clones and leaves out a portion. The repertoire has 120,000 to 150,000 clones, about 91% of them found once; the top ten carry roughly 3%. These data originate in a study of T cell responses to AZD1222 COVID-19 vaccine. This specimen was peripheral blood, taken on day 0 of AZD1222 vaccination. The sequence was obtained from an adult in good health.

CDR3 sequence: CASSHTGARLMNTEAFF. The CDR3 DNA sequence: TGTGCCAGCAGCCATACAGGGGCACGCTTAATGAACACTGAAGCTTTCTTT. The chain joins TRBV3-1 (or the pseudogene TRBV3-2) to TRBJ1-1; 7 bases align to TRBD1. The germline V gene encodes CDR1 LGHDT and CDR2 YNNKEL (reference sequence). V gave up 3 bases and J gave up 0 bases; unmatched junction bases: 10. The CDR3 has 17 amino acids.